A single sample is the source of the 12 T cell receptor beta chains below, sequenced in a study of cytomegalovirus exposure and HLA in healthy donors. PCR primers comprised 60 Vbeta and 13 Jbeta primers. TCRdb's table, derived via immunoSEQ multiplex PCR, lists solely in-frame clones and lacks some. Here the sample table reports 100,000 to 150,000 clones. Sequenced input: PBMCs. The receptors shown here come from a middle-aged woman in good health and CMV-seropositive.

J is TRBJ2-7 and V is TRBV2; D call uncertain. Germline values: CDR1 SNHLY, CDR2 FYNNEI. The CDR3 consists of 14 residues. Trimming cost V 6 bases and J 0 bases, with 12 bases left between them. The chain's CDR3 is CASRADSNSYEQYF. CDR3 bases: TGTGCCAGCAGGGCCGATTCCAACTCCTACGAGCAGTACTTC.

The chain recombines TRBV9 with TRBJ2-4; TRBD2 is a possible D gene (6 bases). This CDR3 region has 12 residues. V was clipped by 8 bases and J by 5 bases, with 11 bases between them. From germline, CDR1 is SGDLS and CDR2 YYNGEE. The CDR3 DNA follows: TGTGCCAGTGCGGGATCGCAAAACATTCAGTACTTC. Amino acid sequence: CASAGSQNIQYF.

The rearrangement joins TRBV5-1 to TRBJ2-2; TRBD2 is a possible D gene (5 bases). The V end was cut by 4 bases, the J end by 1 base, with 8 bases between. The CDR3 contains 14 residues. Per germline, CDR1 SGHRS and CDR2 YFSETQ. The CDR3 reads CASSPGGNTGELFF. The CDR3, as DNA: TGCGCCAGCAGCCCAGGAGGGAACACCGGGGAGCTGTTTTTT.

The V and J genes are TRBV6-6 and TRBJ1-2; 7 bases agree with TRBD1. The CDR3 has 14 amino acids. V lost 8 bases and J lost 7; bases outside the gene matches: 13. CDR1 MNHNY and CDR2 SVGAGI come from the germline V gene (reference sequence). The CDR3: CASRTGTATRGYTF. DNA of the CDR3: TGTGCCAGCCGGACCGGGACAGCCACACGTGGCTACACCTTC.

This sequence joins TRBV28 and TRBJ1-5; perhaps TRBD1 as D (6 bases). The CDR3 is 20 residues long. V shed 5 bases and J shed 0 bases, with 26 bases lying between them. Germline V CDR1 and CDR2: MDHEN, SYDVKM. In nucleotides, the CDR3 is TGTGCCAGCAGTCTCCCCGCCAGGCAGGGGAGGGTCTATAGCAATCAGCCCCAGCATTTT. Encoded protein: CASSLPARQGRVYSNQPQHF.

This chain uses TRBV2 with TRBJ2-1; no firm D call. Trimming pared 8 bases from V and 7 bases from J, leaving 6 bases between. Germline V gives CDR1 SNHLY, CDR2 FYNNEI. CDR3 length: 10 residues. CDR3 bases: TGTGCCAGCTGCGATAATGAGCAGTTCTTC. Its protein is CASCDNEQFF.

The chain uses TRBV11-2 and TRBJ2-3; 11 bases align to TRBD2. The CDR3 totals 15 residues. V lost 5 bases, J lost 11 bases, and 12 bases stayed unmatched. The germline V gene has CDR1 SGHAT and CDR2 FQNNGV. The CDR3 loop is CASSAGTSGTVEQYF. The CDR3 DNA follows: TGTGCCAGCAGCGCAGGGACTAGCGGTACCGTAGAGCAGTATTTT.

V usage is TRBV5-4 and J usage is TRBJ2-3, with 9 bases lining up with TRBD2. The CDR3 runs 15 residues. With V trimmed by 5 bases and J by 5 bases, 9 bases remained unmatched. Per the germline V gene, CDR1 is SGHNT and CDR2 is YYREEE (reference sequence). CDR3 loop: CASSLGLARLDTQYF. CDR3 bases: TGTGCCAGCAGTTTAGGACTAGCGCGATTAGATACGCAGTATTTT.

The rearrangement joins TRBV19 to TRBJ2-7, with TRBD2 matching over 13 bases. V shed 4 bases and J 0 bases; nucleotides not matched to a gene: 15. The germline V gene encodes CDR1 LNHDA and CDR2 SQIVND (reference sequence). CDR3 length: 20 residues. Here the CDR3 reads CASSTKSPGTSGKASYEQYF. In DNA form, the CDR3 reads TGTGCCAGTAGTACCAAATCACCCGGGACTAGCGGGAAGGCCTCCTACGAGCAGTACTTC.

This sequence joins TRBV5-4 and TRBJ2-1, with 8 bases fitting TRBD2. Trimming cost V 4 bases and J 5 bases; bases outside gene matches: 5. The CDR3 loop spans 14 amino acids. Germline lookup yields CDR1 SGHNT and CDR2 YYREEE (reference sequence). This CDR3 reads CASSRLASDNEQFF. Here the CDR3 DNA reads TGTGCCAGCAGCCGACTAGCGTCCGACAATGAGCAGTTCTTC.

The chain joins TRBV10-1 to TRBJ2-7; the D gene is possibly TRBD1 (5 bases). The CDR3 has 13 amino acids. The ends were cut back, 8 bases at V and 9 bases at J, with 20 bases in the middle. Germline-derived CDR1 and CDR2 are WNHNN and SYGVQD (reference sequence). CDR3 DNA sequence: TGCGCCAGCGAGGACACGGTGGGATCTGGGCAGTACTTC. It codes for CASEDTVGSGQYF.

This sequence joins TRBV4-3 and TRBJ2-4, with D possibly being TRBD1 (5 bases). The V gene's germline CDR1 is LGHNA and CDR2 YSLEER. This CDR3 comprises 16 residues. Between the trimmed V and J ends, which lost 7 bases and 0 bases, there was a span of 16 bases. The CDR3 spells CASTPYRKIAKNIQYF. CDR3 nucleotide sequence: TGCGCCAGCACACCTTACAGGAAGATAGCCAAAAACATTCAGTACTTC.